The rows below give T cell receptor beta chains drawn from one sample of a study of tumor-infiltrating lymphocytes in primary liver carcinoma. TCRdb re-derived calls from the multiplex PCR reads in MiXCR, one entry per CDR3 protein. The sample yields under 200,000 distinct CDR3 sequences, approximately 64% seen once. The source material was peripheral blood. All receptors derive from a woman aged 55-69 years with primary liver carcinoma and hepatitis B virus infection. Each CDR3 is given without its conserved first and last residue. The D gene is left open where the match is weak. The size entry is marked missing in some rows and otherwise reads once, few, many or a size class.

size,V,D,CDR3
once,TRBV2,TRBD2,ASRALAGTNTGELF
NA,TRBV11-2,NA,ASSSRPGADIQH
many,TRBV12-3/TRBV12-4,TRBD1,ASRKNRGWTDTQY
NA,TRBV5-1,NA,ASSLPGDDQF
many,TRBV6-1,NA,ATRTRGSSYNEQF
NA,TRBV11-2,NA,ANSLGGNEQF
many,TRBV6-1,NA,ASSEPGGIYYGYT
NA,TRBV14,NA,SSSQVFETQY
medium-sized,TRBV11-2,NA,ASSLDRRGNEQF
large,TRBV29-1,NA,SVDAGMGSGELF
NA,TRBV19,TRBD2,ASSPEGTSLRTEELF
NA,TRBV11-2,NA,ASGLVSRAEQY
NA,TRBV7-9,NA,ASSFSGSTDMQY
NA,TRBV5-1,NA,ASSLRTSSPLH
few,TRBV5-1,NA,ASSLSSGVSEAF
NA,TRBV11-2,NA,AISTPYQETQY
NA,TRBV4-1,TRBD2,ASNQGKPGLPSYKEQF
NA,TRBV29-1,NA,SVVREAEAF
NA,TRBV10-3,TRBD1,AISERSGGAGGIRETLY
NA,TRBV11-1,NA,ASSYTWGLEAF
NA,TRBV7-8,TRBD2,ASSPAVLAGIYKQY
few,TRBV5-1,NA,ASSLGKNTEAF
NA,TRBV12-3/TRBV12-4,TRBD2,ASTLGLAGWYEQY
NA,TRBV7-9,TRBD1,ASSRGTGKEAQY
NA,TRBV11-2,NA,AISTKQAEAF
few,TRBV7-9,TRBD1,ASTPTGGLDEQY
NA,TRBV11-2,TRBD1,ASNLVLHVWTGGTEAF
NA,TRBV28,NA,ASSGRHASSYGYT
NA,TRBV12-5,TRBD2,ASCNGLAGGTDTQY
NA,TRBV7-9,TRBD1,ASSFILQGVTQY
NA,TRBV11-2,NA,SSSLRRGGKGTYEQY
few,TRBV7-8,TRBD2,TSSLVGRGEQF
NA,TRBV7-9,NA,ASSLVGYEQI
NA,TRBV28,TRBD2,ASRPVTGLAGMGEQY
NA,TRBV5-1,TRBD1,ASSLEGGGNQPQY
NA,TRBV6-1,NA,ASSGTGNQPQY
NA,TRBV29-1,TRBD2,SVGLAGMYNERF
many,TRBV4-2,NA,ASSRTGSGFNQPQH
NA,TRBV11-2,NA,VSSLDGLYNERF
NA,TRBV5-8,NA,ASSHPTANTEAV
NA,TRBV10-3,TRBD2,AICESPGGTEQF
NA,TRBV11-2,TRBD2,VSRSGRGFLYAGQY
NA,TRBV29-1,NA,SVGTRASYEKY
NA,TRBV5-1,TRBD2,ASSLANLAGGVGELF
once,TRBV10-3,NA,AISVSRGSTDTQY
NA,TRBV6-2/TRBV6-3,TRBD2,ASSTRLAGEQETQY
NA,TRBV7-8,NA,ASSTAAGYYT
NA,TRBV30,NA,ARILPHTDAQY
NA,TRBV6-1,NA,ASSVRGAETQY
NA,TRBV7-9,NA,ASSPVGSYDQY
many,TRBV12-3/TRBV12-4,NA,ASSLSGTLTGELF
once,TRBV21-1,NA,ANSIRPLVTDTQY
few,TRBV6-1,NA,ASSGGESSYEQY
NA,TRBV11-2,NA,ASSTTGSGNTTY
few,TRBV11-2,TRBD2,ASSLAGTSGLLMY
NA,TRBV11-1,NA,GSSMGPYGYA
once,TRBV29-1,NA,SVEEGGQETQY